The clone carrying this T cell receptor beta chain was seen just once. The method was immunoSEQ multiplex PCR; TCRdb's version includes in-frame clones alone and lacks a portion of them. The sample includes 65,000 to 80,000 clones, 90% of them seen just once. The data originate from a study of T cell changes during pregnancy in multiple sclerosis. Sample: peripheral blood, taken in the third trimester of pregnancy. This clonotype was sampled from a female donor with multiple sclerosis, enrolled in a pregnancy study.

The CDR3 coding sequence is TGTGCCACCCGTGAGCGGGGAATTGGAAACACCATATATTTT. It yields the protein CATRERGIGNTIYF. This rearrangement joins TRBV6-6 to TRBJ1-3; the D is unclear. Germline V gene data show CDR1 as MNHNY and CDR2 as SVGAGI (reference sequence). Trimming took off 10 bases at V and 3 bases at J, with 16 bases between the two ends. This CDR3 is 14 amino acids long.